Each of the 10 T cell receptor beta chains below was sequenced from the same sample in a study of Ad26.COV2.S vaccination and SARS-CoV-2 variants (dated by TCRdb to about 2021). The treatment or condition label here, explained by the study, means: over 15 received Ad26.COV2.S at low or high dose, single or two shots; a few received placebo; per-sample allocation not given. Repertoires of vaccine and placebo recipients were sequenced from samples collected on day 63 after the first injection. Preparation of the library involved the immunoSEQ multiplex PCR assay. Entries here come from immuneACCESS through TCRdb and include only in-frame sequences with V and J called. Some clones fail to appear in such tables; in the studies checked, an unresolved V gene covers under half of the shortfall, and the cause of the remainder is unknown. This sample lists 400,000 to 450,000 clones; 90% were detected once. The ten largest clones add up to less than 5.5% of the sample.

The material was peripheral blood, obtained in a trial of Ad26.COV2.S vaccine versus placebo. The origin of the receptors is a person aged 18-65 years who received the Ad26.COV2.S COVID-19 vaccine or a placebo.

The rearrangement links TRBV5-4 to TRBJ1-5, with 8 bases identical to TRBD1. This CDR3 is built from 14 residues. Trimming removed 2 bases from V and 5 bases from J; junction bases left unmatched: 3. Germline V CDR1 and CDR2: SGHNT, YYREEE (reference sequence). The DNA of the CDR3 is TGTGCCAGCAGCTTCCAGGGGGCTGATCAGCCCCAGCATTTT. This codes for CASSFQGADQPQHF.

This chain joins TRBV3-1 (or the pseudogene TRBV3-2) and TRBJ2-7; 11 nucleotides align to TRBD2. The CDR3 runs to 20 residues. The trim removed 3 bases at V and 4 bases at J, leaving 20 bases unmatched. Germline V lookup: CDR1 LGHDT, CDR2 YNNKEL (reference sequence). The CDR3 sequence is CASSHIQGPTLAGVGYEQYF. In DNA, the CDR3 is TGTGCCAGCAGCCATATTCAGGGGCCCACACTAGCGGGAGTTGGATACGAGCAGTACTTC.

Only one count was recorded for this clone. The chain links TRBV19 to TRBJ1-5; the D is unclear. Germline CDR1 and CDR2: LNHDA and SQIVND (reference sequence). Deletions cut 5 bases from V and 0 bases from J, with 5 bases between. The CDR3 runs to 13 residues. CDR3 protein: CASSFNSNQPQHF. CDR3 nucleotides: TGTGCCAGTAGTTTTAATAGCAATCAGCCCCAGCATTTT.

Note on this clone: The junction differs from germline at one of its ends, possibly a read error. This rearrangement joins TRBV5-1 to TRBJ1-6; D is uncertain. The V gene's germline CDR1 is SGHRS and CDR2 YFSETQ. The CDR3 is made up of 14 amino acids. CDR3 bases: TGCGCCAGCAGCTTACGGACGGATAATACACCCCTCCACTTT. Its translation: CASSLRTDNTPLHF. Full variable domain (rest looked up from reference TRBV5-1 and TRBJ1-6): KAGVTQTPRYLIKTRGQQVTLSCSPISGHRSVSWYQQTPGQGLQFLFEYFSETQRNKGNFPGRFSGRQFSNSRSEMNVSTLELGDSALYLCASSLRTDNTPLHFGNGTRLTVT.

This sequence joins TRBV7-9 and TRBJ2-6; possible D gene TRBD2, 5 bases. The CDR3 has 15 amino acids. Trimming took 8 bases from V and 0 from J, leaving 11 bases between them. The germline V gene encodes CDR1 SEHNR and CDR2 FQNEAQ (reference sequence). The CDR3 DNA is TGTGCCAGCGAGGGTGCCTTCTCTGGGGCCAACGTCCTGACTTTC. It is translated as CASEGAFSGANVLTF.

This chain connects TRBV7-2 to TRBJ2-5, with D perhaps given as TRBD1 or TRBD2 (5 bases each). Germline loops: CDR1 SGHTA, CDR2 FQGNSA. The CDR3 runs 13 residues. V lost 1 base, J lost 3 bases, and 6 bases lay in between. CDR3 residues: CASSLGGEETQYF. The DNA for the CDR3 is TGTGCCAGCAGCTTAGGAGGGGAAGAGACCCAGTACTTC.

The rearrangement uses TRBV10-3 and TRBJ1-3, with a weak D call TRBD1 (6 bases). The V gene's germline CDR1 is ENHRY and CDR2 SYGVKD. There are 13 residues in the CDR3. Trimming pared 11 bases from V and 2 bases from J, leaving 13 bases between. The DNA of the CDR3 is TGTGCCGCTTCAGGGGACCCTGGAAACACCATATATTTT. Translated: CAASGDPGNTIYF.

The V call is TRBV19, the J call TRBJ1-1; D remains unclear. Trimming cost V 5 bases and J 1 base, with 8 bases left between them. Per germline, CDR1 LNHDA and CDR2 SQIVND (reference sequence). This CDR3 is 13 amino acids long. The CDR3 spells CASSVGRNTEAFF. CDR3 DNA sequence: TGTGCCAGTAGTGTAGGGAGGAACACTGAAGCTTTCTTT.

The chain recombines TRBV6-4 with TRBJ1-2; 10 bases are shared with TRBD1. CDR3 length equals 15 residues. V was clipped by 0 bases and J by 7 bases; unmatched bases: 5. The germline CDR1 and CDR2 sequences are MRHNA and SNTAGT. CDR3 protein: CASSDSPGQGFGYTF. CDR3 sequence (DNA): TGTGCCAGCAGTGACTCTCCGGGACAGGGGTTTGGCTACACCTTC.

The chain links TRBV2 to TRBJ2-2, with D perhaps matching TRBD2 (6 bases). This CDR3 has 14 residues. V was shortened by 10 bases and J by 2 bases, with 14 bases between the two germline ends. CDR1 and CDR2 (germline): SNHLY, FYNNEI. The CDR3 here is CAIPGGENTGELFF. The CDR3 DNA reads TGTGCCATTCCCGGAGGGGAAAACACCGGGGAGCTGTTTTTT.